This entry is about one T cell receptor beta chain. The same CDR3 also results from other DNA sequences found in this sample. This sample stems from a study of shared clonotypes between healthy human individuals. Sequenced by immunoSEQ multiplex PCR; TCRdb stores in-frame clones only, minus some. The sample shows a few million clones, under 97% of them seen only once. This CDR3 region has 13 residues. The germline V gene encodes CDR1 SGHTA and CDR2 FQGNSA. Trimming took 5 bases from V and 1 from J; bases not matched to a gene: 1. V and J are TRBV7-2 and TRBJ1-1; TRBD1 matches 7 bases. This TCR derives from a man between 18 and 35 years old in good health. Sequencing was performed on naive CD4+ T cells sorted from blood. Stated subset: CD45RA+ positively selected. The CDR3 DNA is TGTGCCAGCAGCAGGGACAGGAACACTGAAGCTTTCTTT. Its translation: CASSRDRNTEAFF.